This TCR beta chain was captured in a study of CD4 T cells in relation to SARS-CoV-2 and coronaviruses. The method was immunoSEQ multiplex PCR; TCRdb's version includes in-frame clones alone and lacks a portion of them. The table lists around 11,000 clones, roughly 70% of them singletons, with 15% to 20% in the top ten. A note on this clone: Its antigen remains unknown.

The unexposed donors gave CD4+ T cells in about 2010-2019, prior to COVID-19. CD4+ T cells were isolated from the cells after less than 13 days of culture. The CDR3 consists of 14 residues. Trimming removed 4 bases from V and 5 bases from J, with 13 bases in between. Germline CDR1 and CDR2: MNHEY and SVGAGI. This TCR was sampled from a human donor in good health. Sequencing was performed on CD4+ T cells from PBMCs, cultured in vitro. The chain employs TRBV6-5 and TRBJ2-3, with a tentative D call TRBD2 (5 bases). The CDR3 coding sequence is TGTGCCAGCAGTTGGAGCCTAGCTGTAGATACGCAGTATTTT. Its translation is CASSWSLAVDTQYF.